This is a list of T cell receptor beta chains from one sample in a study of cytomegalovirus exposure and HLA in healthy donors. Clones were read by immunoSEQ multiplex PCR, and TCRdb kept only the in-frame ones, dropping some. The sample has approximately 300,000 clones; roughly nine tenths are singletons. The sequenced sample was PBMCs. The source is a woman aged 25 to 39 in good health and CMV-seropositive. The CDR3 runs from the conserved cysteine through the conserved F or W. A D gene is named only where the DNA matches it firmly. Size tells how often a clone was seen (once, few, many) or the class of an expanded clone, and some rows leave it out.

clone_size | d_call | j_call | v_call | cdr3_length | cdr3_nt | cdr3_aa
- | - | TRBJ2-3 | TRBV29-1 | 13 | TGCAGCGTTGACCCCACGACCACAGATACGCAGTATTTT | CSVDPTTTDTQYF
- | - | TRBJ2-7 | TRBV29-1 | 14 | TGCAGCGTAGGGCGTCAGACAGTAACCTACGAGCAGTACTTC | CSVGRQTVTYEQYF
once | TRBD1 | TRBJ1-5 | TRBV30 | 13 | TGTGCCTGGGGGACAGGAGACAATCAGCCCCAGCATTTT | CAWGTGDNQPQHF
- | - | TRBJ2-2 | TRBV5-4 | 13 | TGTGCCAGCAGCCCCCCCATGTCCGGGGAGCTGTTTTTT | CASSPPMSGELFF
few | TRBD1 | TRBJ2-3 | TRBV6-1 | 14 | TGTGCCAGCAGTGTAGGAACAGGGGCAGATACGCAGTATTTT | CASSVGTGADTQYF
- | - | TRBJ2-7 | TRBV4-3 | 16 | TGCGCCAGCAGCCAAGGGGCGGCGCACCCGGAGTACGAGCAGTACTTC | CASSQGAAHPEYEQYF
- | TRBD2 | TRBJ2-7 | TRBV4-2 | 19 | TGTGCCAGCAGCCAAGCTATGGCCGGACGACTAGCGCAAAATCAGGAGCAGTACTTC | CASSQAMAGRLAQNQEQYF
- | - | TRBJ2-7 | TRBV29-1 | 14 | TGCAGCGTTGTAGTTTCTGGGGGAGGCCACGAGCAGTACTTC | CSVVVSGGGHEQYF
- | - | TRBJ2-5 | TRBV5-5 | 16 | TGTGCCAGCACCCTAAGGACAGTTGGGAGCTCCTACGAGCAGCACTTC | CASTLRTVGSSYEQHF
- | - | TRBJ1-2 | TRBV4-2 | 14 | TGTGCCAGCAGCCAAGGGGGAAGTAACTATGGCTACACCTTC | CASSQGGSNYGYTF
- | TRBD1 | TRBJ2-3 | TRBV5-1 | 15 | TGCGCCAGCAGCTTCCAGGGACAGGGGACAGATACGCAGTATTTT | CASSFQGQGTDTQYF
once | - | TRBJ2-1 | TRBV20-1 | 11 | TGCAGTGCTGCGGGACAGCGGGAGCAGTTCTTC | CSAAGQREQFF
few | - | TRBJ2-7 | TRBV11-2 | 14 | TGTGCCAGCAGCCCCGATCCAGGATCCTACGAGCAGTACTTC | CASSPDPGSYEQYF
- | - | TRBJ2-5 | TRBV30 | 14 | TGTGCCTGGAGTACCTGGGGGCTGGGAGAGACCCAGTACTTC | CAWSTWGLGETQYF
few | TRBD1 | TRBJ2-7 | TRBV7-9 | 13 | TGTGCCAGCAGCGGACAGGGGGCGGACGAGCAGTACTTC | CASSGQGADEQYF
- | TRBD1 | TRBJ1-4 | TRBV13 | 12 | TGTGCCAGCAGCTCAGGGGGAGAAAAACTGTTTTTT | CASSSGGEKLFF
- | TRBD2 | TRBJ2-1 | TRBV9 | 15 | TGTGCCAGCAGCTTTAGCGGGGACTCCTACAATGAGCAGTTCTTC | CASSFSGDSYNEQFF
- | - | TRBJ2-3 | TRBV2 | 13 | TGTGCCAGCAGATATCGGGGCAGCGATACGCAGTATTTT | CASRYRGSDTQYF
- | - | TRBJ2-1 | TRBV5-1 | 17 | TGCGCCAGCAGCTTCCTCGGGGTGGCGGGATCCTACAATGAGCAGTTCTTC | CASSFLGVAGSYNEQFF
- | TRBD1 | TRBJ2-7 | TRBV6-6 | 16 | TGTGCCAGCAGCCGATCTCCCGGGACAGGGGGTGTCGAGCAGTACTTC | CASSRSPGTGGVEQYF
- | - | TRBJ1-1 | TRBV30 | 13 | TGTGCCTGGAGTGCGGGACTGAGCACTGAAGCTTTCTTT | CAWSAGLSTEAFF
- | - | TRBJ2-7 | TRBV15 | 11 | TGTGCCACCAGCGAAGGGTACGAGCAGTACTTC | CATSEGYEQYF
- | TRBD1 | TRBJ2-3 | TRBV5-1 | 17 | TGCGCCAGCAGCTGGGAGTTCGTCGGGACAGGGGCAGATACGCAGTATTTT | CASSWEFVGTGADTQYF
- | - | TRBJ1-5 | TRBV19 | 11 | TGTGCCAGTAGTAACGGAGTGACCCAGCATTTT | CASSNGVTQHF
- | - | TRBJ2-3 | TRBV11-3 | 12 | TGTGCCAGCAAGGGCCCCGGAGATACGCAGTATTTT | CASKGPGDTQYF
- | TRBD1 | TRBJ1-6 | TRBV6-5 | 14 | TGTGCCAGCAGATACAGGGGGAGGAATTCACCCCTCCACTTT | CASRYRGRNSPLHF
- | - | TRBJ2-7 | TRBV30 | 11 | TGTGCCTGGAGTGTACTAGACGAGCAGTACTTC | CAWSVLDEQYF
- | TRBD2 | TRBJ2-7 | TRBV30 | 14 | TGTGCCTGGAGCCCTACTAGCGTCCGCTACGAGCAGTACTTC | CAWSPTSVRYEQYF
- | - | TRBJ1-2 | TRBV4-2 | 13 | TGTGCCAGCAGCCAAGGGGGGGGATATGGCTACACCTTC | CASSQGGGYGYTF
- | TRBD1 | TRBJ1-2 | TRBV29-1 | 13 | TGCAGCGTTGGACAGGGCCCTCCTTATGGCTACACCTTC | CSVGQGPPYGYTF
- | - | TRBJ2-2 | TRBV5-1 | 13 | TGCGCCAGCAGCTTGGAAGGCACCGGGGAGCTGTTTTTT | CASSLEGTGELFF
- | TRBD1 | TRBJ2-7 | TRBV27 | 12 | TGTGCCAGCAGTCCGGACAGGGGTCGAGCGTACTTC | CASSPDRGRAYF
- | - | TRBJ2-7 | TRBV7-2 | 14 | TGTGCCAGCAGCCCGACCAGGCTTGGAGGGTTTGAGTACTTC | CASSPTRLGGFEYF
few | - | TRBJ1-2 | TRBV19 | 14 | TGTGCCAGTAGTCCCGGGACACCTAACTATGGCTACACCTTC | CASSPGTPNYGYTF
- | TRBD1 | TRBJ1-2 | TRBV6-5 | 15 | TGTGCCAGCAGAATTCAACCGGGACAGGCCTTTGGCTACACCTTC | CASRIQPGQAFGYTF
- | - | TRBJ2-3 | TRBV6-4 | 13 | TGTGCCAGCAGTGACCCGTTCACAGATACGCAGTATTTT | CASSDPFTDTQYF
- | - | TRBJ2-2 | TRBV27 | 14 | TGTGCCAGCAGAAACAGGGAAACCACCGGGGAGCTGTTTTTT | CASRNRETTGELFF
- | TRBD2 | TRBJ2-7 | TRBV6-5 | 14 | TGTGCCAGCAGTTATACCTCGGGAGGGGGCGAGCAGTACTTC | CASSYTSGGGEQYF
- | TRBD2 | TRBJ2-1 | TRBV4-2 | 18 | TGTGCCAGCAGCCACGATCCTGGGACTAGCGGGGGATTTGATGAGCAGTTCTTC | CASSHDPGTSGGFDEQFF
few | - | TRBJ2-5 | TRBV7-9 | 13 | TGTGCCAGCACCTTGGGTGGCGAAGAGACCCAGTACTTC | CASTLGGEETQYF
- | - | TRBJ2-2 | TRBV5-1 | 16 | TGCGCCAGCAGCCCCGGGACTCAAACCATGGCCGGGGAGCTGTTTTTT | CASSPGTQTMAGELFF
- | - | TRBJ2-7 | TRBV5-4 | 14 | TGTGCCAGCAGCTTGGGGGAGAAGCGGAACGAGCAGTACTTC | CASSLGEKRNEQYF
- | TRBD1 | TRBJ1-5 | TRBV7-2 | 14 | TGTGCCAGCAGCCATAACAGGGGGCGACAGCCCCAGCATTTT | CASSHNRGRQPQHF
- | - | TRBJ2-3 | TRBV28 | 13 | TGTGCCAGCAGACGTACTAGCACAGATACGCAGTATTTT | CASRRTSTDTQYF
- | - | TRBJ2-7 | TRBV27 | 15 | TGTGCCAGCAGCGAAGAGGGGGGCCAAATGAGGGAGCAGTACTTC | CASSEEGGQMREQYF
- | - | TRBJ2-1 | TRBV2 | 13 | TGTGCCAGCAGTGAATCACGACTCAATGAGCAGTTCTTC | CASSESRLNEQFF
- | TRBD2 | TRBJ2-1 | TRBV18 | 12 | TGTGCCAGCTCACCACAGCGGGACCAGGGGTTCTTC | CASSPQRDQGFF
- | - | TRBJ2-7 | TRBV7-8 | 12 | TGTGCCAGCAGCTTAGCTCTCTACGAGCAGTACTTC | CASSLALYEQYF
- | TRBD1 | TRBJ1-2 | TRBV15 | 16 | TGTGCCACCAGCAGAGCCCTGGCGGGACAGGGAGGTGGCTACACCTTC | CATSRALAGQGGGYTF
- | - | TRBJ2-7 | TRBV6-1 | 15 | TGTGCCAGCAGTGAAATCTCGGACAGCCCCTACGAGCAGTACTTC | CASSEISDSPYEQYF
- | TRBD2 | TRBJ2-6 | TRBV18 | 15 | TGTGCCAGCTCCCGGGGGGGAGCTGGGGCCAACGTCCTGACTTTC | CASSRGGAGANVLTF
- | - | TRBJ2-2 | TRBV29-1 | 11 | TGCAGCGTCGACCTTACCGGGGAGCTGTTTTTT | CSVDLTGELFF
- | - | TRBJ2-2 | TRBV27 | 13 | TGTGCCAGCAGCCCAGGGAGTTCCGGGGAGCTGTTTTTT | CASSPGSSGELFF
- | - | TRBJ2-2 | TRBV6-4 | 14 | TGTGCCAGCAGTGACTCAAGGGGTGCCGGGGAGCTGTTTTTT | CASSDSRGAGELFF
- | - | TRBJ2-7 | TRBV4-1 | 14 | TGCGCCAGCAGCCAACAGGTGGATTCCTACGAGCAGTACTTC | CASSQQVDSYEQYF
- | - | TRBJ2-7 | TRBV18 | 14 | TGTGCCAGCTCACCGGAGCGCTACTCCTACGAGCAGTACTTC | CASSPERYSYEQYF